A selection of T cell receptor beta chains follows, all from one sample in a study of cytomegalovirus exposure and HLA in healthy donors. Here immunoSEQ multiplex PCR was the method, and the copy in TCRdb shows in-frame clones only, minus some. The repertoire consists of about 140,000 clones, with approximately 79% occurring once and the leading ten covering around 1%. The sample taken for sequencing was PBMCs. These receptors were obtained from a man between 18 and 29 years old in good health and CMV-seronegative. The CDR3 runs from the conserved cysteine through the conserved F or W. D genes are given only for firm matches. For some rows the clone size is stated as once, few or many, or as a class when expanded; others skip it.

d_call	v_call	j_call	clone_size	cdr3_aa	cdr3_nt
-	TRBV7-2	TRBJ2-5	-	CASSPPAWSPQETQYF	TGTGCCAGCAGCCCCCCCGCTTGGAGCCCCCAAGAGACCCAGTACTTC
TRBD2	TRBV27	TRBJ2-3	-	CASSPLAGESTDTQYF	TGTGCCAGCAGTCCCTTAGCGGGGGAGAGCACAGATACGCAGTATTTT
-	TRBV7-3	TRBJ1-1	-	CAGRVAGRTEAFF	TGTGCCGGCAGGGTAGCAGGGCGCACTGAAGCTTTCTTT
TRBD2	TRBV5-1	TRBJ2-1	few	CASSSEPLAGVYNEQFF	TGCGCCAGCAGCTCTGAACCCCTGGCGGGGGTGTACAATGAGCAGTTCTTC
-	TRBV7-2	TRBJ1-2	-	CASSSSPGSNYGYTF	TGTGCCAGCAGTTCCTCCCCAGGGTCCAACTATGGCTACACCTTC
TRBD1	TRBV6-6	TRBJ2-1	-	CASKLTGQGSGNEQFF	TGTGCCAGCAAACTAACAGGACAGGGGTCTGGCAATGAGCAGTTCTTC
TRBD1	TRBV30	TRBJ1-5	-	CAWSHQGANQPQHF	TGTGCCTGGAGTCATCAGGGGGCTAATCAGCCCCAGCATTTT
TRBD1	TRBV19	TRBJ1-1	-	CASIPDRVRTEAFF	TGTGCCAGTATCCCGGACAGGGTGAGGACTGAAGCTTTCTTT
-	TRBV25-1	TRBJ1-1	-	CASSVDFRNTEAFF	TGTGCCAGCAGTGTTGACTTCCGAAACACTGAAGCTTTCTTT
-	TRBV6-1	TRBJ2-7	-	CASSQTGYEQYF	TGTGCCAGCAGTCAGACAGGCTACGAGCAGTACTTC
TRBD1	TRBV10-3	TRBJ2-1	-	CAIRGQGGDNEQFF	TGTGCCATCAGGGGACAGGGCGGGGACAATGAGCAGTTCTTC
-	TRBV5-6	TRBJ2-7	-	CASSLTGAASEQYF	TGTGCCAGCAGCTTAACAGGAGCAGCCAGCGAGCAGTACTTC
-	TRBV7-2	TRBJ1-5	-	CASSLVAGVGQPQHF	TGTGCCAGCAGCTTAGTGGCAGGGGTAGGTCAGCCCCAGCATTTT
-	TRBV7-8	TRBJ2-1	-	CASSLASWGDTLRNNEQFF	TGTGCCAGCAGCTTAGCCTCCTGGGGGGATACCCTCCGGAACAATGAGCAGTTCTTC
TRBD1	TRBV29-1	TRBJ1-4	few	CSVPGQPGEKLFF	TGCAGCGTACCGGGACAGCCGGGGGAAAAACTGTTTTTT
-	TRBV4-3	TRBJ2-6	few	CASSQESRRGSSGANVLTF	TGCGCCAGCAGCCAAGAAAGTAGGCGAGGGTCGTCGGGGGCCAACGTCCTGACTTTC
TRBD1	TRBV5-1	TRBJ2-2	-	CASSSDRGATGELFF	TGCGCCAGCAGCTCCGACAGGGGGGCGACCGGGGAGCTGTTTTTT
-	TRBV5-6	TRBJ2-3	few	CASSFAGPSGEDTQYF	TGTGCCAGCAGCTTTGCGGGACCTTCGGGAGAGGACACGCAGTATTTT
-	TRBV7-3	TRBJ1-1	-	CASSTGGGDTEAFF	TGTGCCAGCAGCACCGGAGGCGGGGACACTGAAGCTTTCTTT
TRBD2	TRBV2	TRBJ2-5	-	CASRAGSGGQETQYF	TGTGCCAGCAGAGCAGGCAGCGGGGGACAAGAGACCCAGTACTTC
-	TRBV5-3	TRBJ1-2	few	CARSLRKGVEGYTF	TGTGCCAGAAGCTTGCGAAAGGGGGTAGAGGGCTACACCTTC
-	TRBV10-3	TRBJ2-1	-	CAISGQRTDSFHGQFF	TGTGCCATCAGTGGACAAAGGACAGATTCCTTTCATGGGCAGTTCTTC
-	TRBV7-3	TRBJ1-1	once	CASSLARGTEAFF	TGTGCCAGCAGCTTAGCTCGGGGCACTGAAGCTTTCTTT
TRBD2	TRBV4-3	TRBJ2-7	-	CASSLFRGVSYEQYF	TGCGCCAGCAGCCTCTTCCGGGGGGTCTCCTACGAGCAGTACTTC
-	TRBV6-5	TRBJ2-7	once	CASTMDRGNFYEQYF	TGTGCCAGCACCATGGATCGGGGAAACTTTTACGAGCAGTACTTC
TRBD1	TRBV29-1	TRBJ1-2	-	CSVVTGLNYGYTF	TGCAGCGTTGTGACAGGGTTAAACTATGGCTACACCTTC
TRBD1	TRBV18	TRBJ1-2	once	CASSPPRQGRPLNYGYTF	TGTGCCAGCTCACCACCCCGACAGGGGAGGCCTTTGAACTATGGCTACACCTTC
-	TRBV6-1	TRBJ1-5	few	CASSEWRGSGNQPQHF	TGTGCCAGCAGTGAATGGAGAGGATCAGGCAATCAGCCCCAGCATTTT
TRBD1	TRBV7-9	TRBJ1-2	-	CSSSPGWGQGADGYTF	TGTTCCAGCAGCCCCGGTTGGGGGCAGGGGGCTGATGGCTACACCTTC
TRBD1	TRBV9	TRBJ2-7	-	CASSGEHTGGHIGEQYF	TGTGCCAGCAGCGGAGAGCACACAGGGGGCCATATAGGGGAGCAGTACTTC
TRBD1	TRBV10-3	TRBJ1-5	-	CAINTDRAQPQHF	TGTGCCATCAATACGGACAGGGCTCAGCCCCAGCATTTT
-	TRBV30	TRBJ1-6	-	CAWDNGGNSPLHF	TGTGCCTGGGATAACGGGGGAAATTCACCCCTCCACTTT
TRBD2	TRBV7-9	TRBJ2-7	-	CASSRLAGGYEQYF	TGTGCCAGCAGCAGACTAGCGGGGGGCTACGAGCAGTACTTC
-	TRBV5-5	TRBJ1-6	-	CASSSLKQGYNSPLHF	TGTGCCAGCAGCTCGCTGAAACAGGGCTATAATTCACCCCTCCACTTT
-	TRBV7-2	TRBJ1-1	-	CASSSHRDTEAFF	TGTGCCAGCAGCTCCCACAGGGATACTGAAGCTTTCTTT
-	TRBV4-3	TRBJ1-2	few	CASSQAYSYGYTF	TGCGCCAGCAGCCAAGCTTACAGCTATGGCTACACCTTC
TRBD1	TRBV5-6	TRBJ2-7	-	CASRKPGQGSNEQYF	TGTGCCAGCAGAAAACCGGGACAGGGCTCCAACGAGCAGTACTTC
TRBD1	TRBV6-5	TRBJ1-1	-	CASSLGQTEAFF	TGTGCCAGCAGCCTGGGACAGACCGAAGCTTTCTTT